These T cell receptor beta chains were read from a single sample in a study of blood T cell repertoires in COVID-19. Here immunoSEQ multiplex PCR was the method, and the copy in TCRdb shows in-frame clones only, minus some. The sample consists of roughly 230,000 clones, 70% to 90% of them appearing once. Sequencing input: PBMCs or T cells enriched from blood (not recorded which). These receptors were obtained from a woman in her fifties or sixties who had been exposed to COVID-19. The conserved cysteine and the conserved F or W are not part of the CDR3 here.

>TRBJ1-1|TRBV3-1/TRBV3-2
ASSTTGGGRAF
>TRBJ2-1|TRBV27
ASGLAAYAEQF
>TRBJ2-1|TRBV18
ASSQQGADSNEQF
>TRBJ1-1|TRBV9
ASSVRGGTEAF
>TRBJ1-3|TRBV19
ASSTGGAGNTIY
>TRBJ2-2|TRBV5-4
ASSLGDRGLTGELF
>TRBJ2-1|TRBV27
ASGGQGVNEQF
>TRBJ2-7|TRBV29-1
SVGGGGGAWQY
>TRBJ2-7|TRBV10-1
ASSEGQGYEQY
>TRBJ2-7|TRBV10-3
AISAGEPYEQY
>TRBJ2-6|TRBV19
ASNGAFAHTQLSGANVLT
>TRBJ1-1|TRBV5-1
ASSLFDSNTEAF
>TRBJ2-1|TRBV21-1
ASSPRQGGNEQF
>TRBJ2-1|TRBV12-3/TRBV12-4
ASNYGVNEQF
>TRBJ1-5|TRBV19
ASSISLGQGAKIDQPQH
>TRBJ1-1|TRBV21-1
ASSKEGDRGDRTEAF
>TRBJ2-5|TRBV9
ASSLGSSETQY
>TRBJ1-2|TRBV12-3/TRBV12-4
ASSREALFDYT
>TRBJ2-2|TRBV19
ASSILPPRTANTGELF
>TRBJ1-1|TRBV4-2
ASSRGVNTEAF
>TRBJ1-5|TRBV12-3/TRBV12-4
ASSRQFEQPQH
>TRBJ2-2|TRBV3-1/TRBV3-2
ASSRDVGPRGATGELF
>TRBJ1-1|TRBV4-2
ASSQPQFPEAF
>TRBJ2-7|TRBV7-2
ASSSRTGGDEQY
>TRBJ1-5|TRBV24-1
ATSKHGNQPQH
>TRBJ2-7|TRBV18
ASSAGSGYEQY